This T cell receptor (beta chain) was found in a study of CD8 T cells in ankylosing spondylitis. Overall study results and limits: Disease-associated clones were reportedly significantly overrepresented in matched ankylosing spondylitis synovial fluid. Apparently characteristic of ankylosing spondylitis blood was a TCR beta motif (about 8 highly homologous variants).

Concerning this clonotype: Its antigen is not known.

V was trimmed by 7 bases and J by 9 bases, leaving 15 bases between them. The CDR3 is 13 amino acids. TCRdb re-called the 5' RACE reads through MiXCR, storing one row per CDR3 protein. The sample includes about 330,000 distinct CDR3 sequences, 7% to 9% of them seen just once. The clonotype was recovered from a male donor with ankylosing spondylitis. V usage is TRBV12-3 or TRBV12-4 and J usage is TRBJ2-2, with D possibly matching TRBD2 (5 bases). Sequencing was performed on blood, either unsorted or a sorted T cell fraction (not recorded which). The CDR3, as DNA: TGTGCCAGCAAAATCAGCGGAACTAGGGAGCTGTTTTTT. Its translation is CASKISGTRELFF.